This record concerns one TCR beta chain sequence. The data are from a study of blood T cell repertoires in COVID-19. Study background: There were acute and convalescent COVID-19 samples, and they came from the United States, Italy and Spain. The analysed material was cDNA or gDNA that came from T cells, B-cell-depleted T cells, or PBMCs.

V was trimmed by 3 bases and J by 5 bases, leaving 10 bases between them. This CDR3 spans 14 amino acids. The germline V gene encodes CDR1 SGHTA and CDR2 FQGNSA. Original data processing: By means of reference gene primer amplification, nucleated cell counts were estimated. Clones were sequenced by immunoSEQ multiplex PCR, and TCRdb holds only the in-frame ones, with some missing. V and J calls and clone size follow that table, whereas D and trimming were derived from the DNA. The table has about 220,000 clones, roughly 89% seen once. The V call is TRBV7-2, the J call TRBJ1-4; D remains ambiguous. The sequence came from a man aged 30 to 39 who had recovered from COVID-19. Sequenced material: peripheral blood. This CDR3 reads CASSLWGGNEKLFF. As DNA, the CDR3 is TGTGCCAGCAGCTTGTGGGGAGGGAATGAAAAACTGTTTTTT.